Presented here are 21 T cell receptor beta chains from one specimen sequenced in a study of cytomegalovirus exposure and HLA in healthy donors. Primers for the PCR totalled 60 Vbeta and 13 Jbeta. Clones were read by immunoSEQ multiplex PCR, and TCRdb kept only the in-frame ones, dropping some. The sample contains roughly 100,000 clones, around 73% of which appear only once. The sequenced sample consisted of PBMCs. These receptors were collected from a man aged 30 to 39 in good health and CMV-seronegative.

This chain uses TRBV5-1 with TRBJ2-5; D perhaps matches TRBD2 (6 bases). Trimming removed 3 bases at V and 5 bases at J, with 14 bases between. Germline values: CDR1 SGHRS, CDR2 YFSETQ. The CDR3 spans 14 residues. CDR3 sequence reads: CASSSRGPGETQYF. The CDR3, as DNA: TGCGCCAGCAGCTCGCGGGGCCCGGGGGAGACCCAGTACTTC.

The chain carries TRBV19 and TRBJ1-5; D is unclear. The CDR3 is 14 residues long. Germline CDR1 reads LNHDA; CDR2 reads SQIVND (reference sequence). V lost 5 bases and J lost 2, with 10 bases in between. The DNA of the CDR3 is TGTGCCAGTAGTTCTGTACAGCGCAATCAGCCCCAGCATTTT. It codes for CASSSVQRNQPQHF.

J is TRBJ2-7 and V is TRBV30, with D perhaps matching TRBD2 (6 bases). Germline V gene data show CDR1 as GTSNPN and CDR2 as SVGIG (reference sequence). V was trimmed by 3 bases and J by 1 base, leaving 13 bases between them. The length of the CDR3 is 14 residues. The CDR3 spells CAWSRVGGSYEQYF. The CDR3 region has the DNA TGTGCCTGGAGCCGGGTGGGAGGATCCTACGAGCAGTACTTC.

The CDR3 nucleotides are TGTGCTAGTGGGCCGGACAACTCCTACGAGCAGTACTTC. It is translated as CASGPDNSYEQYF. This chain joins TRBV12-5 and TRBJ2-7, with D perhaps TRBD1 (5 bases). With 6 bases removed from V and 0 bases from J, the gap between germline ends came to 9 bases. CDR3 size: 13 residues. Germline CDR1 and CDR2: LGHNT and FRNRAP.

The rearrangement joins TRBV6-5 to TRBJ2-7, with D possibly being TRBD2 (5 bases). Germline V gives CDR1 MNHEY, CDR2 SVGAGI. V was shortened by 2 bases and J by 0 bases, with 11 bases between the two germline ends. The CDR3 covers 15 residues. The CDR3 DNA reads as TGTGCCAGCAGTTACGGGAGTAATCCCTCCTACGAGCAGTACTTC. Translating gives CASSYGSNPSYEQYF.

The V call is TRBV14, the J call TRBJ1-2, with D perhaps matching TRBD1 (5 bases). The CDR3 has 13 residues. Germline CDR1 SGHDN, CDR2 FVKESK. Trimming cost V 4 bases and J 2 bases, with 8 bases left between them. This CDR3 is CASSPGQNYGYTF. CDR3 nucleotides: TGTGCCAGCAGCCCAGGGCAAAACTATGGCTACACCTTC.

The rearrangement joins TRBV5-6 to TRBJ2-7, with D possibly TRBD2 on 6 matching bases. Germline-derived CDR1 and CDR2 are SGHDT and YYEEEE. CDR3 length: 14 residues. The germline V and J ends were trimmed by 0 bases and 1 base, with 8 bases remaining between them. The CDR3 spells CASSLGAGSYEQYF. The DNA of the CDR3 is TGTGCCAGCAGCTTGGGTGCGGGGTCCTACGAGCAGTACTTC. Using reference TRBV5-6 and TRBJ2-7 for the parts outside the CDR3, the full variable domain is DAGVTQSPTHLIKTRGQQVTLRCSPKSGHDTVSWYQQALGQGPQFIFQYYEEEERQRGNFPDRFSGHQFPNYSSELNVNALLLGDSALYLCASSLGAGSYEQYFGPGTRLTVT.

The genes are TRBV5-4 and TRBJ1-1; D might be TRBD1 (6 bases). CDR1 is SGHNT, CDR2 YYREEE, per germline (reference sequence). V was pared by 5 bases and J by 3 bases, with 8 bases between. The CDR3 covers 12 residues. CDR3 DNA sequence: TGTGCCAGCAGACAGGGAGACACTGAAGCTTTCTTT. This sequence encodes CASRQGDTEAFF.

CDR3 DNA sequence: TGTGCCAGTATTAACAGGGGAGAGAACACTGAAGCTTTCTTT. It specifies CASINRGENTEAFF. The rearrangement links TRBV19 to TRBJ1-1; 7 bases are shared with TRBD1. The CDR3 has 14 residues. V lost 7 bases and J lost 1; bases outside the gene matches: 6. Germline CDR1 LNHDA, CDR2 SQIVND (reference sequence).

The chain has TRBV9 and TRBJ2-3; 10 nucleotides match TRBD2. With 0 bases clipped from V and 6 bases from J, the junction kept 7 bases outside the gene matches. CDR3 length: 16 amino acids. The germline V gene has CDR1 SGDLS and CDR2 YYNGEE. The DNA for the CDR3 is TGTGCCAGCAGCGTAGAGTTTGCTAGCGGGGGTGATACGCAGTATTTT. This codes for CASSVEFASGGDTQYF.

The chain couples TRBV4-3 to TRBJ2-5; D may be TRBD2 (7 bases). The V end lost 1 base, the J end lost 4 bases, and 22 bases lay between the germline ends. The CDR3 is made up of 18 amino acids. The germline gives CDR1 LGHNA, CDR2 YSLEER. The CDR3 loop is CASSQGPTGYGGGETQYF. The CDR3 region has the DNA TGCGCCAGCAGCCAAGGGCCGACAGGATATGGGGGGGGAGAGACCCAGTACTTC.

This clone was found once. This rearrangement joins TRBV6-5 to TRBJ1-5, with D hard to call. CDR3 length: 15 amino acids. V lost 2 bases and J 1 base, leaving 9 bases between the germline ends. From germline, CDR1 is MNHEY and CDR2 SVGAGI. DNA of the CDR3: TGTGCCAGCAGTTACCGATCGGGGAGCAATCAGCCCCAGCATTTT. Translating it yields CASSYRSGSNQPQHF.

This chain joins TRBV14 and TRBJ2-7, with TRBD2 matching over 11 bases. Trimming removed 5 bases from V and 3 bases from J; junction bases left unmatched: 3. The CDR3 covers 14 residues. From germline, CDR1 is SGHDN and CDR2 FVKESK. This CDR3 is CASSETSGSYEQYF. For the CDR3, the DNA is TGTGCCAGCAGCGAAACTAGCGGGAGCTACGAGCAGTACTTC. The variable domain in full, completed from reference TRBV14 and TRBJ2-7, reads EAGVTQFPSHSVIEKGQTVTLRCDPISGHDNLYWYRRVMGKEIKFLLHFVKESKQDESGMPNNRFLAERTGGTYSTLKVQPAELEDSGVYFCASSETSGSYEQYFGPGTRLTVT.

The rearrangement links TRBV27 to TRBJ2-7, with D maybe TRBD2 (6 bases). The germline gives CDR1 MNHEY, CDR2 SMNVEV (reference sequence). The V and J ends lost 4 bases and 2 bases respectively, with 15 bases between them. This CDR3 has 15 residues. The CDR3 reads CASSSGRDLTYEQYF. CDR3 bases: TGTGCCAGCAGTTCCGGCAGGGACTTGACCTACGAGCAGTACTTC.

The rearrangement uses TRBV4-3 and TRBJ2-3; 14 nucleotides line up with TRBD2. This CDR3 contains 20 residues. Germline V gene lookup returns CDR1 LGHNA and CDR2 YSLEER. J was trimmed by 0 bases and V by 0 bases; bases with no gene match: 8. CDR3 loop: CASSQDLRTSGRTSTDTQYF. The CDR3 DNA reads TGCGCCAGCAGCCAAGATCTTCGGACTAGCGGGAGGACTAGCACAGATACGCAGTATTTT.

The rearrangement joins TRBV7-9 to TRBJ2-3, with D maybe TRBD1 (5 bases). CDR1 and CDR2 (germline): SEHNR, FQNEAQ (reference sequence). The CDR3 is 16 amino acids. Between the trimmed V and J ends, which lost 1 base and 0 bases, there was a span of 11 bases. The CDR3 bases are TGTGCCAGCAGCTTAGGGATAGGGGAAAGCACAGATACGCAGTATTTT. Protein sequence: CASSLGIGESTDTQYF.

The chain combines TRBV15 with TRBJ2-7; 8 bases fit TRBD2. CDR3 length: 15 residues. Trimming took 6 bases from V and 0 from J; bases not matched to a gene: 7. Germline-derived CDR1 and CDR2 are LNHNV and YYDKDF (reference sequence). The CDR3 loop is CATSSSGTSSYEQYF. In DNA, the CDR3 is TGTGCCACCAGTTCTTCCGGGACTAGCTCCTACGAGCAGTACTTC.

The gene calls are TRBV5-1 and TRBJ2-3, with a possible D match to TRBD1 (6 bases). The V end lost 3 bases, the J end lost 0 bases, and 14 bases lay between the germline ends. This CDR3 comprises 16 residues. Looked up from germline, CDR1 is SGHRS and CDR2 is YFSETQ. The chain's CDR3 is CASSSGHPLSTDTQYF. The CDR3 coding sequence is TGCGCCAGCAGCTCGGGACATCCTCTAAGCACAGATACGCAGTATTTT.

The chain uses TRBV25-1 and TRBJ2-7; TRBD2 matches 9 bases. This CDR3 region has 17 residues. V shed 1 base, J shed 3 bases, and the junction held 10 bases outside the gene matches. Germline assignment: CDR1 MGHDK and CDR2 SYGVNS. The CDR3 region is CASSESAGGRADYEQYF. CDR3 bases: TGTGCCAGCAGTGAATCAGCGGGGGGCAGGGCCGACTACGAGCAGTACTTC.

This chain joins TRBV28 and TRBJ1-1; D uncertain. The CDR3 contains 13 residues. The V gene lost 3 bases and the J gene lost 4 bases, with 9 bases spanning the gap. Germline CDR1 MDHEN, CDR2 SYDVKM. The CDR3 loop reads CASSLSRGTEAFF. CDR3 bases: TGTGCCAGCAGTTTGAGCCGGGGCACTGAAGCTTTCTTT.

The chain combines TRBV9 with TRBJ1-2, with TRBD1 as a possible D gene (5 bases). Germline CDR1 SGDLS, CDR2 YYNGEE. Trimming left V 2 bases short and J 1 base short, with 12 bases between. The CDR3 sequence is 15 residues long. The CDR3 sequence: CASSVSPTGNYGYTF. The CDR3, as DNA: TGTGCCAGCAGCGTGTCCCCCACAGGTAACTATGGCTACACCTTC.